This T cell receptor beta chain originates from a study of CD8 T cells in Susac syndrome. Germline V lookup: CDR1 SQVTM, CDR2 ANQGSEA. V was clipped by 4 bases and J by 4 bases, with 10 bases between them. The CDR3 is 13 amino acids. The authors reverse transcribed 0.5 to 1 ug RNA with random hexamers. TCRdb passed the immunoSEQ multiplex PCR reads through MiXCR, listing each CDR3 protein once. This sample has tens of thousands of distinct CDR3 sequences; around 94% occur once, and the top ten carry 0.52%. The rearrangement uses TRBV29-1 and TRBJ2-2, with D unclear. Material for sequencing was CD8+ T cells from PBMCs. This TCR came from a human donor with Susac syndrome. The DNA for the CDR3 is TGCAGCGTTGGGGCAGTTACCACCGGGGAGCTGTTTTTT. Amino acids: CSVGAVTTGELFF.